The 14 T cell receptor beta chains below all came from one sample that was sequenced in a study of blood T cell repertoires in COVID-19. The protocol was immunoSEQ multiplex PCR, while the TCRdb copy is restricted to in-frame clones and leaves out a portion. The data contain more than 300,000 clones, roughly 89% of them singletons. The source material was PBMCs or T cells enriched from blood (not recorded which). The receptors stem from a woman in her 30s who had recovered from COVID-19.

The V gene is TRBV5-1, the J gene TRBJ2-7; TRBD2 is a possible D gene (5 bases). The CDR3 runs to 14 residues. Per the germline V gene, CDR1 is SGHRS and CDR2 is YFSETQ. With 3 bases removed from V and 2 bases from J, the gap between germline ends came to 12 bases. The CDR3: CASSSTGNTYEQYF. CDR3 in DNA: TGCGCCAGCAGCTCGACCGGGAACACCTACGAGCAGTACTTC.

This clone was recorded once. The rearrangement links TRBV10-3 to TRBJ2-7; D is undetermined. CDR1 is ENHRY, CDR2 SYGVKD, per germline. This CDR3 contains 13 residues. Trimming cost V 4 bases and J 6 bases, with 13 bases left between them. In DNA form, the CDR3 reads TGTGCCATCAGTGTTTATCAGGCATCCGAGCAGTACTTC. Translation gives CAISVYQASEQYF.

Here the CDR3 DNA reads TGCGCCAGCACCCGGACAGCCTTTAGCCCCTACGAGCAGTACTTC. It yields the protein CASTRTAFSPYEQYF. This chain links TRBV10-1 with TRBJ2-7; possible D gene TRBD1, 6 bases. V gave up 7 bases and J gave up 2 bases, with 18 bases separating them. This CDR3 contains 15 residues. The germline gives CDR1 WNHNN, CDR2 SYGVQD (reference sequence).

The V call is TRBV19, the J call TRBJ1-2; tentatively, D is TRBD1 (6 bases). The CDR3 length is 17 residues. Germline V CDR1 and CDR2: LNHDA, SQIVND (reference sequence). V was trimmed by 0 bases and J by 8 bases, leaving 22 bases between them. Here the CDR3 reads CASSIEGSGARSQGYTF. The CDR3 DNA sequence: TGTGCCAGTAGTATAGAGGGATCAGGGGCGCGATCCCAGGGCTACACCTTC.

The rearrangement uses TRBV9 and TRBJ2-7; 9 nucleotides match TRBD1. The CDR3 is 16 residues long. Germline CDR1 is SGDLS and CDR2 is YYNGEE. V was pared by 4 bases and J by 6 bases, with 14 bases of the junction left unmatched. The chain's CDR3 is CASSTQFPGQGGEQYF. The CDR3 region has the DNA TGTGCCAGCAGCACGCAATTCCCGGGACAGGGAGGCGAGCAGTACTTC.

The V gene is TRBV5-1, the J gene TRBJ2-7; a weak D match, TRBD1 (5 bases). Germline loops: CDR1 SGHRS, CDR2 YFSETQ. The ends were cut back, 0 bases at V and 2 bases at J, with 9 bases in the middle. This CDR3 is 14 amino acids long. The CDR3 sequence is CASSLVRGTYEQYF. Written as DNA, the CDR3 is TGCGCCAGCAGCTTGGTAAGGGGCACCTACGAGCAGTACTTC.

The chain joins TRBV4-2 to TRBJ1-2, with D unclear. The germline V and J ends were trimmed by 0 bases and 4 bases, with 12 bases remaining between them. CDR1 and CDR2 (germline): LGHNA, YNFKEQ. The CDR3 has 15 residues. Here the CDR3 reads CASSQDWSRGYGYTF. In DNA, the CDR3 is TGTGCCAGCAGCCAAGATTGGAGTAGAGGCTATGGCTACACCTTC.

The V and J genes are TRBV5-1 and TRBJ2-1, with 14 bases aligning to TRBD2. The junction had 13 bases not matched to a gene; V was cut back by 1 base and J by 7 bases. This CDR3 region has 19 residues. Germline loops: CDR1 SGHRS, CDR2 YFSETQ. The CDR3 region has the DNA TGCGCCAGCAGCTTGTGGGGCAAGGGACTAGCGGGAGAAGCAAATGAGCAGTTCTTC. Its protein product is CASSLWGKGLAGEANEQFF. The full variable domain, completed using reference TRBV5-1 and TRBJ2-1, is KAGVTQTPRYLIKTRGQQVTLSCSPISGHRSVSWYQQTPGQGLQFLFEYFSETQRNKGNFPGRFSGRQFSNSRSEMNVSTLELGDSALYLCASSLWGKGLAGEANEQFFGPGTRLTVL.

The chain is built from TRBV21-1 and TRBJ2-7; the table's D call, TRBD1, has no DNA check behind it. TRBV21-1 is labeled a pseudogene. This CDR3 region has 17 residues. The CDR3 DNA reads TGTGCCAGCAGCATCACAGGGGCTAGCCCATCTTCCTACGAGCAGTACTTC. This gives the protein CASSITGASPSSYEQYF.

The chain has TRBV6-5 and TRBJ1-2; TRBD1 is a possible D gene (6 bases). Germline-derived CDR1 and CDR2 are MNHEY and SVGAGI. Trimming took off 4 bases at V and 3 bases at J, with 15 bases between the two ends. The CDR3 is made up of 15 amino acids. CDR3 DNA: TGTGCCAGCAGTTCTATACAGGGCAACGACTATGGCTACACCTTC. Its protein is CASSSIQGNDYGYTF.

The chain couples TRBV6-5 to TRBJ1-3, with D uncertain. Trimming stripped 0 bases from V and 3 bases from J, with 9 bases between. This CDR3 is 15 amino acids long. The germline CDR1 and CDR2 sequences are MNHEY and SVGAGI. The CDR3 DNA follows: TGTGCCAGCAGTTACTCGACCGGGGTTGGAAACACCATATATTTT. This encodes CASSYSTGVGNTIYF.

The V call is TRBV6-5, the J call TRBJ1-1; 7 nucleotides line up with TRBD1. This CDR3 spans 14 amino acids. V was pared by 7 bases and J by 2 bases, with 7 bases of the junction left unmatched. Germline values: CDR1 MNHEY, CDR2 SVGAGI. This CDR3 reads CASNSGQPNTEAFF. CDR3 nucleotides: TGTGCCAGCAACTCGGGACAGCCCAACACTGAAGCTTTCTTT.

The chain couples TRBV2 to TRBJ2-7; 9 bases match TRBD1. Germline CDR1 and CDR2: SNHLY and FYNNEI. There are 15 residues in the CDR3. Trimming at V came to 6 bases and at J to 4 bases, leaving 10 bases not matched to a gene. CDR3 residues: CASSDAGQGEYEQYF. CDR3 DNA: TGTGCCAGCAGCGATGCGGGACAGGGCGAATACGAGCAGTACTTC.

This clone was counted only a few times. The V gene is TRBV19, the J gene TRBJ2-7; 9 bases agree with TRBD2. The V segment lost 5 bases and the J segment 1 base; nucleotides outside the gene matches: 9. This CDR3 is built from 16 residues. Germline loops: CDR1 LNHDA, CDR2 SQIVND (reference sequence). CDR3 sequence (DNA): TGTGCCAGTAGTCCGGTTGCGCTAGCGGGATCCTACGAGCAGTACTTC. This sequence encodes CASSPVALAGSYEQYF.